This T cell receptor (beta chain) was captured in a study of blood T cells in healthy people across ages. The CDR3 totals 14 residues. To note about this clonotype: Its target is not known. An end of the junction does not agree with germline; a read error may underlie this.

Study conclusions and caveats: Age advanced and TCR beta diversity per million T cells fell, roughly linearly.

PCR was performed a second time for about 7 to 12 cycles using a sample-barcoded 5' primer and a J-beta primer mix. TCRdb independently ran MiXCR on the 5' RACE reads; one entry per CDR3 protein. This sample has roughly 500,000 distinct CDR3 sequences, with 27% found just once. The TCR sequence derives from a woman between 70 and 85 years old in good health. This chain uses TRBV12-3 or TRBV12-4 with TRBJ2-3; perhaps TRBD2 as D (5 bases). The sequenced sample was blood. CDR3 DNA sequence: TGTGCCGGCAGTTTGGTAGCGTCCCGAGATACGCAGTATTTT. Translation: CAGSLVASRDTQYF.